This T cell receptor (beta chain) was sequenced for a study of T cells in Graves' hyperthyroidism and ophthalmopathy. General study findings and limits: A model using 13 V-J features told ophthalmopathy apart from stable hyperthyroidism. Blood shared most expanded thyroid clonotypes above 0.001.

Points on this clonotype: Antigen unknown.

The hyperthyroidism was newly diagnosed and had lasted under 2 months; the patients were aged 18 to 65. Each 10 ml fresh peripheral blood draw supplied the PBMCs. CDR1 MNHNS and CDR2 SASEGT come from the germline V gene. V gave up 6 bases and J gave up 5 bases, with 16 bases separating them. The CDR3 has 14 residues. RNA transcripts served as the template for amplifying TCR beta CDR3 regions. In the first-round RT-PCR of the TCR CDR3, the HTBI primer set was used. TCRdb ran MiXCR on the multiplex PCR reads and lists one entry per CDR3 protein. The sample comprises about 560,000 distinct CDR3 sequences, approximately 15% of which are singletons, and 15% to 20% rests with the top ten.

The clonotype comes from a woman aged 18-29 years with Graves' hyperthyroidism. Material for sequencing was blood. The chain employs TRBV6-1 and TRBJ1-2; D remains unclear. The CDR3 DNA is TGTGCCAGCAGCCGAGAGGCGAATTCATATGGCTACACCTTC. The encoded protein is CASSREANSYGYTF.